This section outlines one T cell receptor (beta chain) sequence together with its context. CDR1 and CDR2 (germline): LGHDT, YNNKEL (reference sequence). Trimming cost V 6 bases and J 9 bases, with 18 bases left between them. The CDR3 sequence is 15 residues long. Sequencing was performed with immunoSEQ multiplex PCR; in TCRdb, only in-frame clones are kept and a portion is missing. The table lists about 140,000 clones, about 85% of them singletons, with 6.2% in the top ten. The data are from a study of blood T cell repertoires in COVID-19. The sequence derives from a woman in her 40s who had recovered from COVID-19. Specimen: PBMCs or T cells enriched from blood (not recorded which). The chain links TRBV3-1 (or the pseudogene TRBV3-2) to TRBJ1-6; D is perhaps TRBD1 (5 bases). CDR3: CASRGPPEDRSPLHF. In DNA, the CDR3 is TGTGCCAGCAGGGGGCCCCCCGAGGATCGTTCACCCCTCCACTTT.